A selection of T cell receptor beta chains follows, all from one sample in a study of CD8 T cells in Susac syndrome. TCRdb used MiXCR to reprocess the immunoSEQ multiplex PCR reads, holding one entry per CDR3 protein. The sample yields under 200,000 distinct CDR3 sequences, around 90% seen once. The sample taken for sequencing was CD4+ T cells from PBMCs. The receptor set was obtained from a human donor with Susac syndrome. The CDR3 runs from the conserved cysteine through the conserved F or W. A D gene is named only where the DNA matches it firmly.

TRBD2,TRBV5-1,TRBJ2-7,CASSGSGSYYEQYF
.,TRBV28,TRBJ2-7,CASSLVKVFRGQYF
TRBD2,TRBV29-1,TRBJ2-3,CSVGSGRGRGKNTQYF
.,TRBV14,TRBJ2-7,CASSHSRAEQYF
.,TRBV5-1,TRBJ2-5,CASSLGLTQETQYF
.,TRBV5-1,TRBJ2-3,CASRGGRMSTDTQYF
.,TRBV2,TRBJ2-2,CASTELNTGELFF
TRBD1,TRBV20-1,TRBJ1-1,CSASAGGTEAFF
TRBD2,TRBV4-1,TRBJ2-1,CASSPSGSKYNEQFF
.,TRBV4-1,TRBJ2-5,CASSQDRPVGGGVGTQYF
.,TRBV27,TRBJ1-1,CASSFLQTNTEAFF
TRBD2,TRBV5-6,TRBJ2-1,CASSFSGTSGYNEQFF
TRBD1,TRBV2,TRBJ2-2,CASSRDRGLYGELFF
TRBD1,TRBV4-1,TRBJ2-5,CASSQTGQKETQYF
.,TRBV30,TRBJ2-1,CAWSLSSYNEQFF
.,TRBV10-3,TRBJ1-5,CAISGRQDDQPQHF
.,TRBV4-1,TRBJ1-4,CASSQVGRKATNEKLFF
.,TRBV11-1,TRBJ2-7,CASSFISSSEQYF
.,TRBV7-2,TRBJ2-5,CASSLIRGATQYF
TRBD1,TRBV2,TRBJ1-2,CASSEGQGRGYTF
TRBD1,TRBV27,TRBJ2-7,CASSSIPSTSGFNRGLWYEQYF